This TCR beta chain comes out of a study of vaccination and CD4 T cells after COVID-19. About the study: Investigators stimulated cells with overlapping spike peptides drawn from SARS-CoV-2, HCoV-NL63, HCoV-OC43 and HCoV-229E.

Researchers used the Oncomine TCR Beta short-read assay to sequence DNA from cultured CD4+ T cells. It was from cultured CD4+ T cells that genomic DNA was extracted. Via MiXCR, TCRdb re-called the PCR reads, giving one row per CDR3 protein. The data contain 28,000 or so distinct CDR3 sequences, about three fifths of them singletons. Of note for this clonotype: What it binds is unknown.

The CDR3 extends over 16 amino acids. CDR1 and CDR2 (germline): SGHTA, FQGNSA. The trim removed 7 bases at V and 4 bases at J, leaving 12 bases unmatched. Treatment indicated: approximately nine-day PBMC culture with coronavirus spike peptide pools or control peptides (ViraFEST assay). V usage is TRBV7-2 and J usage is TRBJ2-2, with 7 bases fitting TRBD2. What was sequenced was CD4+ T cells from blood, cultured in vitro. The sequence came from a human donor who had recovered from COVID-19. CDR3 in amino acids: CASTQGGRVTTGELFF. The DNA of the CDR3 is TGTGCCAGCACCCAGGGAGGGCGGGTCACCACCGGGGAGCTGTTTTTT.